A selection of T cell receptor beta chains follows, all from one sample in a study of blood T cell repertoires in COVID-19. Generated by immunoSEQ multiplex PCR, the TCRdb table keeps only in-frame clones and is missing some. The profile covers around 380,000 clones, with more than 75% appearing a single time and 0.85% to 1.2% taken by the ten largest. The material sequenced was peripheral blood. These receptors were obtained from a human donor with acute or convalescent COVID-19. The donor label of this sample is uncertain. Both conserved end residues are part of each CDR3. A D gene is named only where the DNA matches it firmly. The size entry is marked missing in some rows and otherwise reads once, few, many or a size class.

size	length	V	J	D	CDR3	DNA
-	15	TRBV7-2	TRBJ1-6	-	CASSLVAGFNSPLHF	TGTGCCAGCAGCTTAGTTGCGGGGTTTAATTCACCCCTCCACTTT
once	16	TRBV11-2	TRBJ2-5	-	CASSSLSGFNRETQYF	TGTGCCAGCAGCTCATTAAGCGGGTTTAATAGAGAGACCCAGTACTTC
once	14	TRBV6-5	TRBJ2-7	-	CASSYSSGPYEQYF	TGTGCCAGCAGTTACTCTAGCGGACCCTACGAGCAGTACTTC
once	13	TRBV12-3/TRBV12-4	TRBJ1-5	-	CASSFGVRQPQHF	TGTGCCAGCAGTTTCGGGGTTCGTCAGCCCCAGCATTTT
-	16	TRBV30	TRBJ2-7	TRBD2	CAWSQLRSGGALEQYF	TGTGCCTGGAGCCAACTTCGTAGCGGGGGGGCCCTCGAGCAGTACTTC
-	10	TRBV2	TRBJ1-2	-	CATESRGYTF	TGTGCCACCGAGTCCCGCGGCTACACCTTC
-	13	TRBV4-1	TRBJ1-1	TRBD1	CASSQGGAGGAFF	TGCGCCAGCAGCCAAGGAGGGGCAGGGGGGGCTTTCTTT
-	16	TRBV18	TRBJ2-1	TRBD2	CASSHLPSGSFNEQFF	TGTGCCAGCTCACACCTCCCCAGCGGGAGCTTCAATGAGCAGTTCTTC
-	14	TRBV4-2	TRBJ2-7	-	CASSQDLRGYEQYF	TGTGCCAGCAGCCAAGATCTTAGGGGATACGAGCAGTACTTC
-	13	TRBV19	TRBJ1-5	-	CASSGQLNQPQHF	TGTGCCAGTAGTGGACAGCTCAATCAGCCCCAGCATTTT
-	14	TRBV5-1	TRBJ1-5	-	CASSLGQGIQPQHF	TGCGCCAGCAGCTTGGGGCAGGGAATTCAGCCCCAGCATTTT
-	15	TRBV19	TRBJ1-2	TRBD1	CASSSTAPGQGGYTF	TGTGCCAGTAGTTCGACCGCACCGGGACAGGGGGGCTACACCTTC
-	14	TRBV18	TRBJ1-1	-	CASSPEFRNTEAFF	TGTGCCAGCTCACCGGAGTTTAGGAACACTGAAGCTTTCTTT
few	13	TRBV28	TRBJ1-1	-	CASSRRMNTEAFF	TGTGCCAGCAGTCGCAGGATGAACACTGAAGCTTTCTTT
-	12	TRBV12-3/TRBV12-4	TRBJ2-7	-	CASSSQSYEQYF	TGTGCCAGCAGTTCGCAGTCCTACGAGCAGTACTTC
once	14	TRBV2	TRBJ2-2	-	CASSTGRVSGELFF	TGTGCCAGCAGTACCGGCAGGGTTTCCGGGGAGCTGTTTTTT
-	15	TRBV6-5	TRBJ2-1	TRBD2	CASRKTSGAVNEQFF	TGTGCCAGCCGCAAGACTAGCGGGGCGGTTAATGAGCAGTTCTTC